The clone carrying this TCR beta chain was observed once. Its antigen is currently unknown. For the second PCR, which ran for about 6 to 11 cycles, a sample-barcoded 5' primer and a J-beta primer mix were used. MiXCR, run by TCRdb on the 5' RACE reads, gives a single entry per CDR3 protein. The profile shows 1.5 million to 2 million distinct CDR3 sequences, roughly 52% of them singletons. This sample was taken from a study of blood T cells in healthy people across ages. Findings and caveats of the study: It was the long-lived donors that had more naive CD4+ cells and higher diversity than aged donors.

The V gene's germline CDR1 is SGHAT and CDR2 FQDESV (reference sequence). This CDR3 region has 17 residues. J was trimmed by 11 bases and V by 1 base; bases with no gene match: 17. The V gene is TRBV11-1, the J gene TRBJ2-5; 9 bases are shared with TRBD2. Sequenced material: blood. The clonotype comes from a middle-aged woman in good health. The CDR3 bases are TGTGCCAGCAGCTTAGGTCGCCCCGGGCGGGGGGGCCCTGGGCAGTACTTC. Translated, it gives CASSLGRPGRGGPGQYF.